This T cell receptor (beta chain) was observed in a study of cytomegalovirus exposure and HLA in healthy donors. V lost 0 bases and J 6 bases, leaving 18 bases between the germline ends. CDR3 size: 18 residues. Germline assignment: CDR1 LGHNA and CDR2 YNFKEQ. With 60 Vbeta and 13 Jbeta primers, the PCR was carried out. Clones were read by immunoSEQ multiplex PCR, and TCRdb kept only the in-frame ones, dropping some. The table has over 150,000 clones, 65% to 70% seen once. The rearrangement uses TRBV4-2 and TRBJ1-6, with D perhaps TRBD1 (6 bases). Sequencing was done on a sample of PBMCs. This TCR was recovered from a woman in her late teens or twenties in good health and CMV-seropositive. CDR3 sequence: CASSQENRALSGNSPLHF. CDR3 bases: TGTGCCAGCAGCCAAGAAAACAGGGCCCTATCGGGTAATTCACCCCTCCACTTT.